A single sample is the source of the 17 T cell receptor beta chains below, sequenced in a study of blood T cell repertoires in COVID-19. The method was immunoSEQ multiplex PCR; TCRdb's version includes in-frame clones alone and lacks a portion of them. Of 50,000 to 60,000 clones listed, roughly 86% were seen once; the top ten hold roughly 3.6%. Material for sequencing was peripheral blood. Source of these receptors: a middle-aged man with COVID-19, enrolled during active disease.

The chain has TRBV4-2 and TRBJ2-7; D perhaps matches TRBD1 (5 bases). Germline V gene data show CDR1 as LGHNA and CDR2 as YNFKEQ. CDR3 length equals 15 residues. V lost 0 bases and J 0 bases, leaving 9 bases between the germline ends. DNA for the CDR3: TGTGCCAGCAGCCAAGATCAGGGCTCCTCCTACGAGCAGTACTTC. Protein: CASSQDQGSSYEQYF.

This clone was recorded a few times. The CDR3 nucleotides are TGTGCCTGGACCGGGACAGGTGGAGTGCAGTACTTC. Protein sequence: CAWTGTGGVQYF. The chain carries TRBV30 and TRBJ2-7; 8 bases are a match to TRBD1. The ends lost 4 bases at V and 9 bases at J; junction bases unmatched: 8. The germline V gene encodes CDR1 GTSNPN and CDR2 SVGIG (reference sequence). The CDR3 is 12 amino acids. Full variable domain (rest looked up from reference TRBV30 and TRBJ2-7): SQTIHQWPATLVQPVGSPLSLECTVEGTSNPNLYWYRQAAGRGLQLLFYSVGIGQISSEVPQNLSASRPQDRQFILSSKKLLLSDSGFYLCAWTGTGGVQYFGPGTRLTVT.

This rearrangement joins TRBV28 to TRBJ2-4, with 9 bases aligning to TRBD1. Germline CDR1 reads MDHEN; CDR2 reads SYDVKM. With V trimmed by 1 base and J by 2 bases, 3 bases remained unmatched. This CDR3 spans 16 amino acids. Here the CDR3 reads CASSLLQGATKNIQYF. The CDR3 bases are TGTGCCAGCAGTTTATTACAGGGGGCGACCAAAAACATTCAGTACTTC.

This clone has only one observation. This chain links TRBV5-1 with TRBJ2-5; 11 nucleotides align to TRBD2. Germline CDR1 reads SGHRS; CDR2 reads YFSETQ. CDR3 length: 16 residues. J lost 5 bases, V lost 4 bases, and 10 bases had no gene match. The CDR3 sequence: CASSLRGTSGRETQYF. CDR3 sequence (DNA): TGCGCCAGCAGCCTTCGCGGGACTAGCGGACGGGAGACCCAGTACTTC.

The CDR3 bases are TGTGCCAGCAGCGCAGAGGGCCTCGCAGATACGCAGTATTTT. Encoded protein: CASSAEGLADTQYF. This chain connects TRBV7-2 to TRBJ2-3, with a possible D match to TRBD2 (5 bases). This CDR3 is built from 14 residues. V was pared by 5 bases and J by 4 bases, with 13 bases between. Germline loops: CDR1 SGHTA, CDR2 FQGNSA.

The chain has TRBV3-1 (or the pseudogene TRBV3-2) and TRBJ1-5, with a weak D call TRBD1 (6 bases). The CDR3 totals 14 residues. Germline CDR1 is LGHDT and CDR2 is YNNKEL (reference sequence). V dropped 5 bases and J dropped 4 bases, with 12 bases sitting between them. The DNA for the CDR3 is TGTGCCAGCAGCTACGCGCAGGGGAATCAGCCCCAGCATTTT. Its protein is CASSYAQGNQPQHF.

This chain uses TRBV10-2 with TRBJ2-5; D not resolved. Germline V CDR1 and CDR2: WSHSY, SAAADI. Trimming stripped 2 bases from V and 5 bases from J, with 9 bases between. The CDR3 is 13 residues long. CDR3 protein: CASSEAPWETQYF. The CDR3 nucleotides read TGCGCCAGCAGTGAGGCGCCGTGGGAGACCCAGTACTTC.

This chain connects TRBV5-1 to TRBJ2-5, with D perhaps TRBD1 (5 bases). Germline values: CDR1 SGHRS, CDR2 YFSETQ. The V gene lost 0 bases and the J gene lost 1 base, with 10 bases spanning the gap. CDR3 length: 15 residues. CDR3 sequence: CASSLGQRAQETQYF. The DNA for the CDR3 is TGCGCCAGCAGCTTGGGACAGCGAGCCCAAGAGACCCAGTACTTC.

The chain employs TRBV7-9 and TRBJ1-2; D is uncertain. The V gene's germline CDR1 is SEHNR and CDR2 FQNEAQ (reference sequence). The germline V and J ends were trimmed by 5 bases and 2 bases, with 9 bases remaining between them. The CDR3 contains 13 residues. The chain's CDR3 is CASSPPGNYGYTF. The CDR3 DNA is TGTGCCAGCAGCCCTCCAGGAAACTATGGCTACACCTTC. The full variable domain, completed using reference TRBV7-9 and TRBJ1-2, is DTGVSQNPRHKITKRGQNVTFRCDPISEHNRLYWYRQTLGQGPEFLTYFQNEAQLEKSRLLSDRFSAERPKGSFSTLEIQRTEQGDSAMYLCASSPPGNYGYTFGSGTRLTVV.

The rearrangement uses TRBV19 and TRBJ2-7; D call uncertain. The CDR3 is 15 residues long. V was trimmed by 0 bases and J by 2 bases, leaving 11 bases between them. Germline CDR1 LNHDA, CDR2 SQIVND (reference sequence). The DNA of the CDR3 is TGTGCCAGTAGTATAGAAAGCGAGGTAACCTACGAGCAGTACTTC. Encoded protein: CASSIESEVTYEQYF.

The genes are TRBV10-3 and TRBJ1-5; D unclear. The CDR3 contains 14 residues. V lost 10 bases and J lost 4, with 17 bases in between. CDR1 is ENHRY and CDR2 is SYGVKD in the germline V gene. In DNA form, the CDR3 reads TGTGCCACCGCCGAGGACTCTTTAAATCAGCCCCAGCATTTT. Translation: CATAEDSLNQPQHF.

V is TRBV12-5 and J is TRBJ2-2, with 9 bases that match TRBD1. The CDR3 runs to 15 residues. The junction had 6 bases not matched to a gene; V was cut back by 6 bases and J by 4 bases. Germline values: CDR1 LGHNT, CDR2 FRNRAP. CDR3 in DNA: TGTGCTAGTGGCCGGACAGGGGAAGTCACCGGGGAGCTGTTTTTT. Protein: CASGRTGEVTGELFF.

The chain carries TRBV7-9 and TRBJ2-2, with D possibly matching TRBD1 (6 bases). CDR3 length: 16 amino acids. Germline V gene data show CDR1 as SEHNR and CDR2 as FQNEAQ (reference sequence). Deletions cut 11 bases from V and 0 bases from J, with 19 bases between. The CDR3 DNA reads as TGTGCCGGATTGACCACGGGACACGCGAACACCGGGGAGCTGTTTTTT. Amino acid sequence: CAGLTTGHANTGELFF.

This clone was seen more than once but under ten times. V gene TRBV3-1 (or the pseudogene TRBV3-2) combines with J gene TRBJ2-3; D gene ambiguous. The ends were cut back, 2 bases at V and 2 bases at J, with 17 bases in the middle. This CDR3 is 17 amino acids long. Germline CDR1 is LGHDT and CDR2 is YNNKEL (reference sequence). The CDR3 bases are TGTGCCAGCAGCCAAAGCAGAACGGCAGACAACACAGATACGCAGTATTTT. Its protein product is CASSQSRTADNTDTQYF.

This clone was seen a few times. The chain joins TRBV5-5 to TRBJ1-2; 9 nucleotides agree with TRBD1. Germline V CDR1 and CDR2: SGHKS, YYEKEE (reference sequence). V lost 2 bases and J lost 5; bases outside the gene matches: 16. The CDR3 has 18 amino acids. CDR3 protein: CASSFRSTGGGTPYGYTF. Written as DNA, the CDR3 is TGTGCCAGCAGCTTCCGATCAACAGGGGGCGGAACTCCGTATGGCTACACCTTC. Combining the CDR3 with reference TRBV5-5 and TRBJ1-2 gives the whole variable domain DAGVTQSPTHLIKTRGQQVTLRCSPISGHKSVSWYQQVLGQGPQFIFQYYEKEERGRGNFPDRFSARQFPNYSSELNVNALLLGDSALYLCASSFRSTGGGTPYGYTFGSGTRLTVV.

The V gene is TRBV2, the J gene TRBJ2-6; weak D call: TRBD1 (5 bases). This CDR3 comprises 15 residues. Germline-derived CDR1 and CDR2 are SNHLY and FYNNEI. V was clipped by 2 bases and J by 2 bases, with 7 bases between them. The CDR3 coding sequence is TGTGCCAGCAGTGAACAGGGCGCTGGGGCCAACGTCCTGACTTTC. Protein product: CASSEQGAGANVLTF.

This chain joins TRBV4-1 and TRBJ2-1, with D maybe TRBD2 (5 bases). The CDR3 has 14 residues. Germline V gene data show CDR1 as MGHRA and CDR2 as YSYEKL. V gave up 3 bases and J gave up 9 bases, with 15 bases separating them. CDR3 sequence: CASSQRELGGEQFF. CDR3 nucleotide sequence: TGCGCCAGCAGCCAGAGGGAGTTGGGCGGTGAGCAGTTCTTC.